Following are 6 T cell receptor beta chains from one sample sequenced in a study of blood T cells in healthy people across ages. A sample-barcoded 5' primer and a J-beta primer mix were used in a second PCR of roughly 7 to 11 cycles. A single record per CDR3 protein comes from TCRdb applying MiXCR to the 5' RACE reads. The repertoire holds some 1.5 million distinct CDR3 sequences, with about 45% as singletons. Sequencing was done on a sample of blood. The origin of the receptors is a woman between 18 and 29 years old in good health.

This clonotype was counted between two and nine times. One end of the junction does not line up with germline, which may come from a read error. The chain carries TRBV24-1 and TRBJ2-1; TRBD1 matches at 11 bases. CDR1 is KGHDR, CDR2 SFDVKD, per germline. CDR3 length equals 15 residues. The CDR3 reads CATSDPGQGGHEQFF. CDR3 nucleotide sequence: TGTGCCACTAGTGACCCGGGACAGGGGGGCCATGAGCAGTTCTTC.

This rearrangement joins TRBV27 to TRBJ1-4; the D is unclear. Germline loops: CDR1 MNHEY, CDR2 SMNVEV (reference sequence). V lost 8 bases and J lost 3, with 13 bases in between. The CDR3 runs 14 residues. The CDR3 DNA reads TGTGCCAGCGGACCTGGGTGGGCTAATGAAAAACTGTTTTTT. It encodes CASGPGWANEKLFF.

The chain employs TRBV18 and TRBJ1-1; D may be TRBD1 (5 bases). V was trimmed by 3 bases and J by 4 bases, leaving 15 bases between them. The germline gives CDR1 KGHSH, CDR2 LQKENI. The CDR3 extends over 15 amino acids. Written as DNA, the CDR3 is TGTGCCAGCTCACCTACCCAGGGCTTGATCACTGAAGCTTTCTTT. Translated, it gives CASSPTQGLITEAFF.

The chain links TRBV6-2 or TRBV6-3 to TRBJ2-7, with 10 bases fitting TRBD2. The length of the CDR3 is 15 residues. Germline-derived CDR1 and CDR2 are MNHEY and SVGEGT. J was trimmed by 0 bases and V by 5 bases; bases with no gene match: 4. The CDR3 DNA follows: TGTGCCAGCAGTCCCGTAGCGGGGGGCTCCTACGAGCAGTACTTC. Protein product: CASSPVAGGSYEQYF.

This clonotype was counted a few times. The chain couples TRBV6-2 or TRBV6-3 to TRBJ2-1; 14 positions agree with TRBD2. Per the germline V gene, CDR1 is MNHEY and CDR2 is SVGEGT. The trim removed 4 bases at V and 8 bases at J, leaving 7 bases unmatched. The CDR3 extends over 16 amino acids. CDR3 sequence reads: CASSSPGLAGVDEQFF. The CDR3 DNA sequence: TGTGCCAGCAGTTCCCCGGGACTAGCGGGAGTCGATGAGCAGTTCTTC.

This chain uses TRBV7-9 with TRBJ1-5; perhaps TRBD1 as D (5 bases). This CDR3 comprises 16 residues. CDR1 and CDR2 (germline): SEHNR, FQNEAQ (reference sequence). The germline V and J ends were trimmed by 4 bases and 6 bases, with 19 bases remaining between them. CDR3 bases: TGTGCCAGCAGCTCGAGTTTGGGGGTCGCGGCTCAGCCCCAGCATTTT. This encodes CASSSSLGVAAQPQHF.